This TCR beta chain was observed in a study of control samples from healthy donors and cancer patients. Germline V gene lookup returns CDR1 LGHDT and CDR2 YNNKEL (reference sequence). V lost 3 bases and J lost 4; bases outside the gene matches: 10. The CDR3 runs 16 residues. Clones were sequenced by immunoSEQ multiplex PCR, and TCRdb holds only the in-frame ones, with some missing. The table has roughly 98,000 clones, more than 80% seen once. The gene calls are TRBV3-1 (or the pseudogene TRBV3-2) and TRBJ1-2; TRBD1 aligns across 8 bases. This TCR was sampled from a man between 18 and 35 years old in good health. Input material: blood. CDR3 residues: CASSHWRQGLAYGYTF. The CDR3 nucleotides are TGTGCCAGCAGCCATTGGAGACAGGGGCTAGCCTATGGCTACACCTTC.